What follows describes a single T cell receptor beta chain. Its specificity is not known. Sequencing was performed with immunoSEQ multiplex PCR; in TCRdb, only in-frame clones are kept and a portion is missing. The sample has 700,000 to 950,000 clones, 96% seen once. The sample belongs to a study of shared clonotypes between healthy human individuals. The wider study: Aged between 18 and 49, the donors were a couple of women and three men. Study outcomes and limitations: Relative to clonotypes present in all four donors, those not shared had lower generation probabilities.

Terminally differentiated effector memory CD45RA+ cells were excluded from the naive CD8 cells, which were CD45RO-negative and positively selected for CCR7. Sequenced: naive CD8+ T cells sorted from blood. This TCR derives from a man aged 30 to 39 in good health.

The CDR3 spells CASSLLAGDSGANVLTF. The CDR3 DNA reads TGTGCCAGCAGTTTATTAGCGGGGGACTCTGGGGCCAACGTCCTGACTTTC. V usage is TRBV27 and J usage is TRBJ2-6; 9 bases fit TRBD2. V trimming: 1 base; J trimming: 0 bases; junction bases outside the gene matches: 1. CDR3 length: 17 residues. Germline CDR1 and CDR2: MNHEY and SMNVEV (reference sequence).